A selection of T cell receptor beta chains follows, all from one sample in a study of shared clonotypes between healthy human individuals. The protocol was immunoSEQ multiplex PCR, while the TCRdb copy is restricted to in-frame clones and leaves out a portion. The table shows about 1 million clones, with around 76% occurring only once. Material for sequencing was memory CD4+ T cells sorted from blood. Every receptor here comes from a man between 18 and 29 years old in good health. Both conserved end residues are part of each CDR3. Each record gives: clone size, D gene, J gene, V gene, CDR3 protein, CDR3 DNA. The D gene is left open where the match is weak. Rows may omit the clone size; those that give it use once, few, many or a size class.

clone_size: -
d_call: -
j_call: TRBJ2-5
v_call: TRBV6-5
cdr3_aa: CASSYGGPPRETQYF
cdr3_nt: TGTGCCAGCAGTTACGGGGGTCCCCCCCGAGAGACCCAGTACTTC

clone_size: -
d_call: -
j_call: TRBJ1-5
v_call: TRBV27
cdr3_aa: CASSSGSRGDQPQHF
cdr3_nt: TGTGCCAGCAGTTCAGGGTCACGAGGGGATCAGCCCCAGCATTTT

clone_size: -
d_call: -
j_call: TRBJ2-1
v_call: TRBV6-5
cdr3_aa: CASSYSSPSKNEQFF
cdr3_nt: TGTGCCAGCAGTTACTCCTCCCCCAGTAAAAATGAGCAGTTCTTC

clone_size: -
d_call: TRBD1
j_call: TRBJ1-2
v_call: TRBV18
cdr3_aa: CASSPGQGGYGYTF
cdr3_nt: TGTGCCAGCTCACCAGGACAGGGTGGCTATGGCTACACCTTC

clone_size: -
d_call: -
j_call: TRBJ1-6
v_call: TRBV9
cdr3_aa: CASSVGPDGRNSPLHF
cdr3_nt: TGTGCCAGCAGCGTAGGGCCTGATGGCAGAAATTCACCCCTCCACTTT

clone_size: -
d_call: TRBD1
j_call: TRBJ1-2
v_call: TRBV5-6
cdr3_aa: CASSSTGTGVYGYTF
cdr3_nt: TGTGCCAGCAGCTCCACCGGGACAGGGGTATATGGCTACACCTTC

clone_size: once
d_call: TRBD1
j_call: TRBJ2-3
v_call: TRBV7-9
cdr3_aa: CASSLRGLTTDTQYF
cdr3_nt: TGTGCCAGCAGTCTCAGGGGGCTAACCACAGATACGCAGTATTTT

clone_size: many
d_call: -
j_call: TRBJ1-1
v_call: TRBV18
cdr3_aa: CASSPRGEGREAFF
cdr3_nt: TGTGCCAGCTCACCCAGGGGAGAGGGCCGCGAGGCTTTCTTT

clone_size: -
d_call: -
j_call: TRBJ1-2
v_call: TRBV30
cdr3_aa: CAWRPQAGYGYTF
cdr3_nt: TGTGCCTGGCGACCGCAAGCTGGCTATGGCTACACCTTC

clone_size: -
d_call: TRBD1
j_call: TRBJ2-1
v_call: TRBV14
cdr3_aa: CASSQLQGQGTFTFLFF
cdr3_nt: TGTGCCAGCAGCCAACTCCAAGGACAGGGGACATTTACCTTTCTTTTCTTC

clone_size: -
d_call: TRBD2
j_call: TRBJ2-5
v_call: TRBV9
cdr3_aa: CASSSLSGGTQETQYF
cdr3_nt: TGTGCCAGCAGCTCTCTGAGCGGGGGGACTCAAGAGACCCAGTACTTC

clone_size: -
d_call: -
j_call: TRBJ1-1
v_call: TRBV29-1
cdr3_aa: CSVDRGTEAFF
cdr3_nt: TGCAGCGTGGATCGGGGCACTGAAGCTTTCTTT

clone_size: -
d_call: -
j_call: TRBJ1-1
v_call: TRBV4-1
cdr3_aa: CASSLSAGINTEAFF
cdr3_nt: TGCGCCAGCAGCCTGTCAGCCGGGATCAACACTGAAGCTTTCTTT

clone_size: -
d_call: TRBD1
j_call: TRBJ2-3
v_call: TRBV29-1
cdr3_aa: CSGTKNYQGVWYTQYF
cdr3_nt: TGCAGTGGGACCAAAAACTACCAGGGGGTTTGGTATACGCAGTATTTT

clone_size: -
d_call: -
j_call: TRBJ1-3
v_call: TRBV28
cdr3_aa: CASHAAGFGNTIYF
cdr3_nt: TGTGCCAGCCACGCAGCAGGGTTCGGAAACACCATATATTTT

clone_size: -
d_call: TRBD1
j_call: TRBJ1-1
v_call: TRBV25-1
cdr3_aa: CASSEWTGSEAFF
cdr3_nt: TGTGCCAGCAGTGAATGGACAGGGTCTGAAGCTTTCTTT

clone_size: once
d_call: -
j_call: TRBJ1-2
v_call: TRBV30
cdr3_aa: CAWSVLSRGYTF
cdr3_nt: TGTGCCTGGAGTGTACTAAGCCGTGGCTACACCTTC

clone_size: -
d_call: TRBD1
j_call: TRBJ1-3
v_call: TRBV18
cdr3_aa: CASSPARGQGAGNTIYF
cdr3_nt: TGTGCCAGCTCACCAGCGCGAGGACAGGGGGCTGGAAACACCATATATTTT

clone_size: -
d_call: -
j_call: TRBJ1-1
v_call: TRBV5-4
cdr3_aa: CASSSLSGGGTEAFF
cdr3_nt: TGTGCCAGCAGCTCACTATCGGGAGGGGGAACTGAAGCTTTCTTT

clone_size: -
d_call: TRBD1
j_call: TRBJ1-2
v_call: TRBV5-1
cdr3_aa: CASSARTGDGYTF
cdr3_nt: TGCGCCAGCAGCGCTAGGACAGGGGATGGCTACACCTTC